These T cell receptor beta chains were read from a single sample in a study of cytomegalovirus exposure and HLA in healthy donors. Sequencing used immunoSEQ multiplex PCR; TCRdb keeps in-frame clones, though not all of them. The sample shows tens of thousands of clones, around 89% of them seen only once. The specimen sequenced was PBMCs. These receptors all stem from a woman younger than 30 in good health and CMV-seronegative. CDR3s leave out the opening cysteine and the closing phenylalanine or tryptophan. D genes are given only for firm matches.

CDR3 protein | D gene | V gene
ASAQGSSYEQY | - | TRBV7-9
ASSPLLQGGSNEQF | - | TRBV5-4
ASSLDLGTQY | - | TRBV11-3
ASRNRGGELF | - | TRBV2
ASTRSWGQGNTIY | - | TRBV6-5
ATALAGSNEQF | TRBD2 | TRBV10-3
ASSDPGGGGYT | - | TRBV7-8
ASSLSPNRGGTGELF | TRBD2 | TRBV5-8
ASSPRTSGYSYEQY | TRBD2 | TRBV19
ASSRSGNQPQH | - | TRBV7-9
ASLTGASTDTQY | - | TRBV2
ASSPRTSGTNNEQF | TRBD2 | TRBV5-1
ASSPEGVSYGYT | - | TRBV27
ASRFHTSGEAYEQY | TRBD2 | TRBV28
ASSQFGGRETQY | - | TRBV23-1
ASSDPDRIIYEQY | - | TRBV10-2
ASRTGTSDNEQF | TRBD2 | TRBV6-5
AWTTSRDSYGYT | TRBD1 | TRBV30
ASSFSGGGGEQY | - | TRBV27
ASSLAGTDTGELF | - | TRBV7-7
SVEGLAGGNEQF | TRBD2 | TRBV29-1
ASSFGTSVADTQY | TRBD2 | TRBV7-9
ASSPTGLEGEKLF | - | TRBV4-1
ASSDARDRDNQPQH | TRBD1 | TRBV2
AWDPDRPSYGYT | TRBD1 | TRBV30
AWSVLGRGRGGYT | TRBD1 | TRBV30
ASSPGPLSYEQY | - | TRBV18